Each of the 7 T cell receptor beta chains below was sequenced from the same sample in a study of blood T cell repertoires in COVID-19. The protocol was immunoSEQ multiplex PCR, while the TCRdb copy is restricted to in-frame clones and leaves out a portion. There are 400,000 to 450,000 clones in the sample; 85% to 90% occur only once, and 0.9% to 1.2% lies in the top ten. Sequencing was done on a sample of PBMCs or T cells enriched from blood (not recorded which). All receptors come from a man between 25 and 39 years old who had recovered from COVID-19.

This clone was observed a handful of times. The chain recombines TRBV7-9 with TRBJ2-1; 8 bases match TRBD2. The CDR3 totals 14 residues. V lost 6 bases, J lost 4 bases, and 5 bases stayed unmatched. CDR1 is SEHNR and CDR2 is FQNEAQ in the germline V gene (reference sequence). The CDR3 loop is CASRRSGGYNEQFF. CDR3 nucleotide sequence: TGTGCCAGCAGAAGATCGGGAGGGTACAATGAGCAGTTCTTC.

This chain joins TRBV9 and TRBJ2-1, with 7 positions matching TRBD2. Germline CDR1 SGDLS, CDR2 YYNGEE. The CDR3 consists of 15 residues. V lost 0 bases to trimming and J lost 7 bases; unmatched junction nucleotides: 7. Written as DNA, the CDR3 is TGTGCCAGCAGCGTAGGGGTGGGAGGGCTGAATGAGCAGTTCTTC. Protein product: CASSVGVGGLNEQFF.

The CDR3: CASSSRYYGYTF. The DNA of the CDR3 is TGCGCCAGCAGTAGCCGCTACTATGGCTACACCTTC. This chain connects TRBV10-2 to TRBJ1-2; D is uncertain. Trimming shortened V by 5 bases and J by 3 bases, and 7 bases separated the two germline ends. CDR3 length: 12 amino acids. Germline V lookup: CDR1 WSHSY, CDR2 SAAADI.

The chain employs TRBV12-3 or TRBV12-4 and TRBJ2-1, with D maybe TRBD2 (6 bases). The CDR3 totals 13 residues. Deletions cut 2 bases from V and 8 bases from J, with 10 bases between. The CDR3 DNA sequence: TGTGCCAGCAGTTTATATTCGGGAGATGAGCAGTTCTTC. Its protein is CASSLYSGDEQFF.

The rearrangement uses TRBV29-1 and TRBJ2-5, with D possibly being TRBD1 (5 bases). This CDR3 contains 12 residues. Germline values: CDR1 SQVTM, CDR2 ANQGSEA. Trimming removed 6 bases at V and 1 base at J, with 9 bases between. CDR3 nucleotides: TGCAGCGTCTCAGACAGCCAAGAGACCCAGTACTTC. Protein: CSVSDSQETQYF.

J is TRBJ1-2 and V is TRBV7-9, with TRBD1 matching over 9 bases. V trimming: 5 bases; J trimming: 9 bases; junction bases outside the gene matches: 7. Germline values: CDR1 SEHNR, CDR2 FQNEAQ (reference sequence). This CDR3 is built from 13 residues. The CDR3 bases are TGTGCCAGCAGCCCCGGGACAGGGATGAGCTACACCTTC. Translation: CASSPGTGMSYTF.

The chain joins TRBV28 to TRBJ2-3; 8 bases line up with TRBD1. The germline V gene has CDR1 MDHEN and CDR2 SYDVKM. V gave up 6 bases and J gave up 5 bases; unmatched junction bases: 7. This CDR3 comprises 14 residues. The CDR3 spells CASSSPGQEDTQYF. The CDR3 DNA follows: TGTGCCAGCAGCTCTCCGGGACAGGAAGATACGCAGTATTTT.